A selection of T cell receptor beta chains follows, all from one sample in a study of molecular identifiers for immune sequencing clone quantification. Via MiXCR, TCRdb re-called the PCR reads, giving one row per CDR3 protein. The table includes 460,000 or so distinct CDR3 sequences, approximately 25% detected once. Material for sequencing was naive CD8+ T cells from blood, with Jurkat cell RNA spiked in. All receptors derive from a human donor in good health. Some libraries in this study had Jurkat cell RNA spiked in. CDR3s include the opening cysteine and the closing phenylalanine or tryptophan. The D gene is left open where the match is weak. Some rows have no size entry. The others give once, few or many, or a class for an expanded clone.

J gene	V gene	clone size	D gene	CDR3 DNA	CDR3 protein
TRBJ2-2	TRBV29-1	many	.	TGCAGCGCCGAGGGTGCGAACACCGGGGAGCTGTTTTTT	CSAEGANTGELFF
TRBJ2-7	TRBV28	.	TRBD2	TGTGCCAGCAGATGGGGACTAGCAGAGTACACCTACGAGCAGTACTTC	CASRWGLAEYTYEQYF
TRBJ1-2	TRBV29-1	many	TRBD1	TGCAGCGCCGACCCCGAGACAGGGGAAGCTAACTATGGCTACACCTTC	CSADPETGEANYGYTF
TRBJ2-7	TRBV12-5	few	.	TGTGCTAGCCCCCTGAAGTCCCGGACAAATTCCTACGAGCAGTACTTC	CASPLKSRTNSYEQYF
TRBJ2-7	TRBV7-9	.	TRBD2	TGTGCCAGCAGCGCCGGGACTAGCGGCCCCAAGCAGTACTTC	CASSAGTSGPKQYF
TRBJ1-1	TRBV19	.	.	TGTGCCAGCCTACAGGGGAACACTGAAGCTTTCTTT	CASLQGNTEAFF
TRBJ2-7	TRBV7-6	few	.	TGTGCCAGCAGCTTAACCGACAGTCCGTGGCACGAGCAGTACTTC	CASSLTDSPWHEQYF
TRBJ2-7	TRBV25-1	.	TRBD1	TGTGCCAGCGGTGAGGGGGCTCAGCAGTACTTC	CASGEGAQQYF
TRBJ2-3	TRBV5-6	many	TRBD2	TGTGCCAGCAGCTTTCCGGGACTAGCGAACTCAGATACGCAGTATTTT	CASSFPGLANSDTQYF
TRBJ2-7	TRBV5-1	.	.	TGCGCCAGCAGCTTGTGGGTTTCAACAGGCGACTACGAGCAGTACTTC	CASSLWVSTGDYEQYF
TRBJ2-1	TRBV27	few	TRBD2	TGTGCCAGCAGTTTAGGGACTAGCGGGAATGAGCAGTTCTTC	CASSLGTSGNEQFF
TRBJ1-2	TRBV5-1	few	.	TGCGCCAGCAGTTTCCGGGAGGGGTCCTATGGCTACACCTTC	CASSFREGSYGYTF
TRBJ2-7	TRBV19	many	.	TGTGCCAGTAGTATTGTGGGGTCGGCCGAGCAGTACTTC	CASSIVGSAEQYF
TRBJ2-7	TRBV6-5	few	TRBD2	TGTGCCAGCAGTTCAAACCTAGCGGGAACGACCTACGAGCAGTACTTC	CASSSNLAGTTYEQYF
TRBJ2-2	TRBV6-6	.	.	TGTGCCAGCAGTTACTCCGACGCAGGGGATCCCGGGGAGCTGTTTTTT	CASSYSDAGDPGELFF
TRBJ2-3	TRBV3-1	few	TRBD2	TGTGCCAGCAGCCAAGAGGGAGGGTGGACAGATACGCAGTATTTT	CASSQEGGWTDTQYF
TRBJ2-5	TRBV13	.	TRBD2	TGTGCCAGCAGCGAGACTAGCGGGGGTTACCAAGAGACCCAGTACTTC	CASSETSGGYQETQYF
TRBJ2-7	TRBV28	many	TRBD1	TGTGCCAGCAGTTCCCTGGGGACAGACTCCTACGAGCAGTACTTC	CASSSLGTDSYEQYF
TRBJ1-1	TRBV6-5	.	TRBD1	TGTGCCAGCAGACCCCCGGGACAGGGGGCTCTCACTGAAGCTTTCTTT	CASRPPGQGALTEAFF
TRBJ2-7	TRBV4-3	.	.	TGCGCCAGCAGCCAAGGGCCGGGACTCGTGAGGGAGCAGTACTTC	CASSQGPGLVREQYF
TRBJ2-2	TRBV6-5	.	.	TGTGCCAGCAGTCACCTAGGGGGGGGGCAGGGGGGGGAGCTGTTTTTT	CASSHLGGGQGGELFF
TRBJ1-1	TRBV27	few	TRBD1	TGTGCCAGCAGTTTCCTCCCGACAGGGGCAAATGAAGCTTTCTTT	CASSFLPTGANEAFF
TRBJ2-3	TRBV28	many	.	TGTGCCAGCACCTCCCGGGCTAGCGATTACACAGATACGCAGTATTTT	CASTSRASDYTDTQYF
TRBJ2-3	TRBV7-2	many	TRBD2	TGTGCCAGCAGCGCGAGCGGGGGTATCGCAGATACGCAGTATTTT	CASSASGGIADTQYF
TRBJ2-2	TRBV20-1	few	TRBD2	TGCAGTGCTAGACTAGCGGGGGGGAGTAACACCGGGGAGCTGTTTTTT	CSARLAGGSNTGELFF
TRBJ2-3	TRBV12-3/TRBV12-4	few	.	TGTGCCAGCACCCCAGGGGAATATGGCACAGATACGCAGTATTTT	CASTPGEYGTDTQYF
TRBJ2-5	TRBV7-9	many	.	TGTGCCAGCAGCTTCGGTCGAGGGGTAGAGACCCAGTACTTC	CASSFGRGVETQYF
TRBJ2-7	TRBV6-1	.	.	TGTGCCAGCAAATGGACTGGCGGGATCGACGAGCAGTACTTC	CASKWTGGIDEQYF
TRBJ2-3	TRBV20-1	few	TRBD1	TGCAGTGCGAATCCGGGACAGGGGGCAGATACGCAGTATTTT	CSANPGQGADTQYF
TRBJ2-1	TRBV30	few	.	TGTGCCTGGAGTGTAATAAGGGTTAATGAGCAGTTCTTC	CAWSVIRVNEQFF
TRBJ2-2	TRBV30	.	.	TGTGCCTGGAGTTCAGGGTTGGGGGCCGGGGAGCTGTTTTTT	CAWSSGLGAGELFF
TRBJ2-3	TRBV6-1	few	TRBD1	TGTGCCAGCAGTGAAGCTTTAAGGGACAGGGCCTCCCTTACGCAGTATTTT	CASSEALRDRASLTQYF
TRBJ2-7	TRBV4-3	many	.	TGCGCCAGCAGCCAAGGTAGAGACAGGACCTACGAGCAGTACTTC	CASSQGRDRTYEQYF
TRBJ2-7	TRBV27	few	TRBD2	TGTGCCAGCAGTCCCGGGACTAGCGGGAGTATTTCCTACGAGCAGTACTTC	CASSPGTSGSISYEQYF
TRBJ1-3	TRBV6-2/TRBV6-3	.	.	TGTGCCAGCAGTTACTCCGGCAGAAACTCTGGAAACACCATATATTTT	CASSYSGRNSGNTIYF
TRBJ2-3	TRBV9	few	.	TGTGCCAGCAGCCCCCCGCGGGTCAGCACAGATACGCAGTATTTT	CASSPPRVSTDTQYF
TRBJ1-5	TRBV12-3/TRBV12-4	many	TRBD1	TGTGCCAGCAGGCCCGGGACAGGGGGCCAGCATTTT	CASRPGTGGQHF
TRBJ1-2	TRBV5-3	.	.	TGTGCCAGCAGCTTGTCGCCGTTGGGGGCCAATGGCTACGCCTTC	CASSLSPLGANGYAF
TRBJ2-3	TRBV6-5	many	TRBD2	TGTGCCAGCAGCCCCAGCGGGGTTAACACAGATACGCAGTATTTT	CASSPSGVNTDTQYF
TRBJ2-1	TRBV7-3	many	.	TGTGCCAGCAGCTTAGCGATCAGCTCCTACAATGAGCAGTTCTTC	CASSLAISSYNEQFF
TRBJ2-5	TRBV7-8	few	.	TGTGCCAGCAGCTTAGCGCGAGGAGGGGTCGCGGAGACCCAGTACTTC	CASSLARGGVAETQYF
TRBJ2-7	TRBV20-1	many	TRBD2	TGCAGTGCTAGAGATCTGGCTAGCGGGAGCCCCGAGCAGTACTTC	CSARDLASGSPEQYF
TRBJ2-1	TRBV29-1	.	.	TGCAGCGCTGAAGTGGGGGGGCGAGATGAGCAGTTCTTC	CSAEVGGRDEQFF
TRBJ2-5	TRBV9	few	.	TGTGCCAGCAGCGTAGCATCGGCTTTTGAGACCCAGTACTTC	CASSVASAFETQYF
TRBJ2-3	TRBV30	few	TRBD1	TGTGCCTGGAGTGTACGAGACAGGGGCGGCGATACGCAGTATTTT	CAWSVRDRGGDTQYF
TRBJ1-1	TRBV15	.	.	TGTGCCACCAACGACATGAGGAACACTGAAGCTTTCTTT	CATNDMRNTEAFF
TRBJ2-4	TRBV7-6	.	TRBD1	TGTGCCAGCAGCTTTGGACAGGGCAAAAACATTCAGTACTTC	CASSFGQGKNIQYF
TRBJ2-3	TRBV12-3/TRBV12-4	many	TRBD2	TGTGCCAGCAGATTGGGACTAGCGGGAGTAACAGATACGCAGTATTTT	CASRLGLAGVTDTQYF
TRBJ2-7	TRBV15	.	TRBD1	TGTGCCACCAGCAGAGATCCTCGGGACAGTTACGAGCAGTACTTC	CATSRDPRDSYEQYF
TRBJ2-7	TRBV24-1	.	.	TGTGCCACCAGTGCCCCCAGGTGTAAGCAGTACTTC	CATSAPRCKQYF
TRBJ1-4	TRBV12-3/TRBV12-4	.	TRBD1	TGTGCCAGCAGTACCTGGGACAGGGACGAAAAACTGTTTTTT	CASSTWDRDEKLFF
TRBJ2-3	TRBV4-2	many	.	TGTGCCAGCAGCCAAGGTTTGACCATAACAGATACGCAGTATTTT	CASSQGLTITDTQYF
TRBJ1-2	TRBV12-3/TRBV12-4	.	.	TGTGCCAGCAGTTTAGCGGAACACCTCTATGGCTACACCTTC	CASSLAEHLYGYTF
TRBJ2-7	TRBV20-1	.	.	TGCAGTGCTAGAGAGTCAAGAGAATTCTACGAGCAGTACTTC	CSARESREFYEQYF
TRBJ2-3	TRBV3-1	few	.	TGTGCCAGCAGTCCGAGACTAGAGTCAGATACGCAGTATTTT	CASSPRLESDTQYF